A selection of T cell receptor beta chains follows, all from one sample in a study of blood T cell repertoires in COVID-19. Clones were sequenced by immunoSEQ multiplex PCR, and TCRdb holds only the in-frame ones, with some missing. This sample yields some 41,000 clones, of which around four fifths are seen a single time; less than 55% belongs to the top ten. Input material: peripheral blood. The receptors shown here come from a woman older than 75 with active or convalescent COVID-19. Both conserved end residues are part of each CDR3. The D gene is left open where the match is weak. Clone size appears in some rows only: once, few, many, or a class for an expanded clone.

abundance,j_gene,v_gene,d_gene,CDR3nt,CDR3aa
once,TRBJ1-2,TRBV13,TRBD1,TGTGCCAGCAGCACCGGGACAGGGTCTCTTAACTATGGCTACACCTTC,CASSTGTGSLNYGYTF
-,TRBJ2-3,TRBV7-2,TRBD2,TGTGCCAGCAGCTTAGGTTCGCTAGCGGGAGTGGATACGCAGTATTTT,CASSLGSLAGVDTQYF
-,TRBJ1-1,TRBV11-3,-,TGTGCCAGCAGCTCGCGGAGTAACACTGAAGCTTTCTTT,CASSSRSNTEAFF
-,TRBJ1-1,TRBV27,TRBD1,TGTGCCAGCAGGCCCTCGGGGACAGTTACTGAAGCTTTCTTT,CASRPSGTVTEAFF
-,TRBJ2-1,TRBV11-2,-,TGTGCCAGCAGCCGATCTTACCGAGCCTACAATGAGCAGTTCTTC,CASSRSYRAYNEQFF
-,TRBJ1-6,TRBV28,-,TGTGCCAGCAGGAAGACCCAGGGAGGCTATAATTCACCCCTCCACTTT,CASRKTQGGYNSPLHF
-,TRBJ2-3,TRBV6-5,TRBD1,TGTGCCAGCAGTCACAGGGGTAGCACAGATACGCAGTATTTT,CASSHRGSTDTQYF
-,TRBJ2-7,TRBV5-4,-,TGTGCCACCAAGCAGGGGGGAGAGACCTACGAGCAGTACTTC,CATKQGGETYEQYF
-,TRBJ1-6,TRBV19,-,TGTGCCAGTAGTAACCCTGGGAGCTCCTATAATTCACCCCTCCACTTT,CASSNPGSSYNSPLHF
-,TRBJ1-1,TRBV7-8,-,TGTGCCAGCAGCTTAGTTGGCGGGGGCGCGGGGAATGAAGCTTTCTTT,CASSLVGGGAGNEAFF
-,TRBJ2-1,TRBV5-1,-,TGCGCCAGCAGCTTGGCTCAGTCCAATGAGCAGTTCTTC,CASSLAQSNEQFF
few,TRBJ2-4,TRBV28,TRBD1,TGTGCCAGCAGTCCGGATGAAATACCGGGACAGGGGGAGGGAATAACCAAAAACATTCAGTACTTC,CASSPDEIPGQGEGITKNIQYF
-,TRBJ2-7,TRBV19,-,TGTGCCAGTAGTATCAGCGGTGCAGGGGACTCCTACGAGCAGTACTTC,CASSISGAGDSYEQYF
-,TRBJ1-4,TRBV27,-,TGTGCCAGCAGACTCGACGCCACAGGGCTTGAAAAACTGTTTTTT,CASRLDATGLEKLFF
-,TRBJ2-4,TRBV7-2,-,TGTGCCAGCAGCTTACAGGGGTACATTCAGTACTTC,CASSLQGYIQYF
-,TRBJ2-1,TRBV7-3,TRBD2,TGTGCCAGCAGCTTAATGCCGCTAGCGGTGGTTGGGCTCAATGAGCAGTTCTTC,CASSLMPLAVVGLNEQFF
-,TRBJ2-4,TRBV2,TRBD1,TGTGCCAGCAGTGAGTGGGGACAGGAGCGACCGGCCAAAAACATTCAGTACTTC,CASSEWGQERPAKNIQYF
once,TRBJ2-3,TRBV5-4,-,TGTGCCGGGGGGTTGAGCACAGATACGCAGTATTTT,CAGGLSTDTQYF
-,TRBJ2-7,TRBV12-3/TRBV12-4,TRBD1,TGTGCCAGCAGCTTATGGGACAGTCAGTACTTC,CASSLWDSQYF
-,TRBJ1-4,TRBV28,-,TGTGCCAGCAGCTCCCCGGAGTACCGTAATGAAAAACTGTTTTTT,CASSSPEYRNEKLFF
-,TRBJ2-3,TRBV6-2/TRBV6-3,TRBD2,TGTGCCAGCAGTTACAGCGGGAGGTGGGATACGCAGTATTTT,CASSYSGRWDTQYF
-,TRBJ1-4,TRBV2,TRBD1,TGTGCCAGCAGACCTGGACAGGGCCAACATAATGAAAAACTGTTTTTT,CASRPGQGQHNEKLFF
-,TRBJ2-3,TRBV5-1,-,TGCGCCAGCAATCCAGGAACTAGCACAGATACGCAGTATTTT,CASNPGTSTDTQYF
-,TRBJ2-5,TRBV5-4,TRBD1,TGTGCCAGCAGCTCCGCTCGACAGGGTATCGGCCAAGAGACCCAGTACTTC,CASSSARQGIGQETQYF
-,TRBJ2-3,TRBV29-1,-,TGCAGCGGCTCCGGGACAGTAGCGGGGAGATCGGATACGCAGTATTTT,CSGSGTVAGRSDTQYF
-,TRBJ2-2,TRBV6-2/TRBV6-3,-,TGTGCCAGCAGCCCCTACTTGGCCGGGGAGCTGTTTTTT,CASSPYLAGELFF
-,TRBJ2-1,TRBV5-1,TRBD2,TGCGCCAGCAGCTTGGAGGGACTAGCGGGCTCCTACAATGAGCAGTTCTTC,CASSLEGLAGSYNEQFF